The 26 T cell receptor beta chains in this list originate from one sample, sequenced in a study of T cells in Graves' hyperthyroidism and ophthalmopathy (dated by TCRdb to the late 2010s). Libraries were made using multiplex PCR. Sequenced on an Illumina HiSeq 2000. The TCR beta CDR3 regions were amplified from RNA transcripts. The first round of RT-PCR for the TCR CDR3 was performed with the HTBI primer set and the Qiagen OneStep RT-PCR kit. TCRdb reanalyzed the raw reads on its own, using fastp at Q25 for trimming and MiXCR for clone calling, and kept in-frame beta chains. A single entry per CDR3 protein holds the most common genes and DNA from its merged rows. This sample holds 300,000 to 400,000 distinct CDR3 sequences; approximately 18% were observed only once. In total, the top ten clones hold about 38% of the sample. The sequencing input was blood. These receptors all come from a man aged 18 to 29 with Graves' ophthalmopathy.

This clonotype was counted ten times or more. This sequence joins TRBV18 and TRBJ2-3, with TRBD2 matching over 13 bases. Trimming cost V 3 bases and J 2 bases; bases outside gene matches: 2. CDR1 KGHSH and CDR2 LQKENI come from the germline V gene. There are 16 residues in the CDR3. CDR3 region: CASSPGLAGNTDTQYF. The CDR3, as DNA: TGTGCCAGCTCACCGGGACTAGCGGGGAACACAGATACGCAGTATTTT. The complete variable domain, with remaining parts taken from reference TRBV18 and TRBJ2-3, reads NAGVMQNPRHLVRRRGQEARLRCSPMKGHSHVYWYRQLPEEGLKFMVYLQKENIIDESGMPKERFSAEFPKEGPSILRIQQVVRGDSAAYFCASSPGLAGNTDTQYFGPGTRLTVL.

This chain connects TRBV20-1 to TRBJ2-1; D possibly corresponds to TRBD1 (6 bases). Trimming pared 8 bases from V and 7 bases from J, leaving 21 bases between. The CDR3 has 14 residues. Germline loops: CDR1 DFQATT, CDR2 SNEGSKA (reference sequence). The CDR3 loop reads CSSYTGLRGNEQFF. Written as DNA, the CDR3 is TGCAGTTCGTATACGGGGTTGAGGGGGAATGAGCAGTTCTTC.

This chain connects TRBV11-2 to TRBJ1-1; TRBD1 matches at 9 bases. The CDR3 contains 17 residues. Trimming at V came to 1 base and at J to 3 bases, leaving 9 bases not matched to a gene. The germline V gene encodes CDR1 SGHAT and CDR2 FQNNGV. The CDR3 loop reads CASSLVGQGLLDTEAFF. The CDR3 nucleotides read TGTGCCAGCAGCTTAGTCGGACAGGGGCTTTTAGACACTGAAGCTTTCTTT. The variable domain in full, completed from reference TRBV11-2 and TRBJ1-1, reads EAGVAQSPRYKIIEKRQSVAFWCNPISGHATLYWYQQILGQGPKLLIQFQNNGVVDDSQLPKDRFSAERLKGVDSTLKIQPAKLEDSAVYLCASSLVGQGLLDTEAFFGQGTRLTVV.

The table lists this clonotype with many counts. This chain links TRBV2 with TRBJ2-1; 9 nucleotides agree with TRBD1. The length of the CDR3 is 14 residues. V trimming: 7 bases; J trimming: 5 bases; junction bases outside the gene matches: 6. The germline V gene has CDR1 SNHLY and CDR2 FYNNEI. CDR3 DNA sequence: TGTGCCAGCAACACCGGGACAGGGAACAATGAGCAGTTCTTC. It encodes CASNTGTGNNEQFF.

This clonotype was counted many times. V and J are TRBV7-8 and TRBJ2-5, with TRBD1 matching 9 bases. The germline gives CDR1 SGHVS, CDR2 FQNEAQ. The CDR3 runs to 16 residues. Germline trimming cut 5 bases from V and 1 base from J; bases unmatched to any gene: 8. The CDR3 nucleotides are TGTGCCAGCAGCCCACACCGGGACAGGGCCCAAGAGACCCAGTACTTC. This encodes CASSPHRDRAQETQYF.

This clonotype was seen at least ten times. J is TRBJ1-5 and V is TRBV5-1; D is possibly TRBD1 (6 bases). Trimming stripped 5 bases from V and 4 bases from J, with 10 bases between. Per germline, CDR1 SGHRS and CDR2 YFSETQ. This CDR3 is 13 amino acids long. The CDR3 sequence: CASSHGQNQPQHF. In DNA form, the CDR3 reads TGCGCCAGCAGTCACGGACAGAATCAGCCCCAGCATTTT.

A few counts support this clonotype. V usage is TRBV5-6 and J usage is TRBJ2-3; weak D call: TRBD1 (5 bases). Germline V gene lookup returns CDR1 SGHDT and CDR2 YYEEEE. Trimming shortened V by 2 bases and J by 2 bases, and 12 bases separated the two germline ends. The CDR3 totals 15 residues. The CDR3 is CASSFRAPATDTQYF. CDR3 nucleotide sequence: TGTGCCAGCAGCTTCAGGGCACCAGCCACAGATACGCAGTATTTT. The full variable domain, in which reference TRBV5-6 and TRBJ2-3 provide the parts outside the CDR3, is DAGVTQSPTHLIKTRGQQVTLRCSPKSGHDTVSWYQQALGQGPQFIFQYYEEEERQRGNFPDRFSGHQFPNYSSELNVNALLLGDSALYLCASSFRAPATDTQYFGPGTRLTVL.

This clonotype was counted between two and nine times. The chain has TRBV12-3 or TRBV12-4 and TRBJ2-2; D call uncertain. The CDR3 totals 13 residues. Trimming removed 2 bases at V and 4 bases at J, with 5 bases between. The CDR3 bases are TGTGCCAGCAGTTTAAAGGTCACCGGGGAGCTGTTTTTT. Translation gives CASSLKVTGELFF.

This clonotype was recorded at least ten times. This chain links TRBV4-1 with TRBJ1-5; no firm D call. This CDR3 is 13 amino acids long. The germline CDR1 and CDR2 sequences are MGHRA and YSYEKL. Trimming took off 0 bases at V and 5 bases at J, with 5 bases between the two ends. The DNA for the CDR3 is TGCGCCAGCAGCCAAGACAGCGATCAGCCCCAGCATTTT. Protein product: CASSQDSDQPQHF.

Many counts were recorded for this clonotype. The rearrangement joins TRBV7-6 to TRBJ2-1; D not certain. Germline CDR1 SGHVS, CDR2 FNYEAQ. The CDR3 covers 14 residues. Trimming cost V 1 base and J 9 bases, with 13 bases left between them. The CDR3 nucleotides read TGTGCCAGCAGCTTAGAACTATCCCATCCTGAGCAGTTCTTC. Amino acid sequence: CASSLELSHPEQFF.

The rearrangement uses TRBV6-1 and TRBJ2-1; 9 nucleotides line up with TRBD2. Germline V lookup: CDR1 MNHNS, CDR2 SASEGT. J gave up 9 bases and V 6 bases, and 9 bases lay outside the gene matches. This CDR3 contains 14 residues. Here the CDR3 reads CASSLQAGGFEQFF. In DNA form, the CDR3 reads TGTGCCAGCAGCCTACAGGCGGGGGGGTTTGAGCAGTTCTTC.

This clonotype was seen at least ten times. The V gene is TRBV12-3 or TRBV12-4, the J gene TRBJ2-3, with 7 bases matching TRBD2. The CDR3 length is 16 residues. The V gene end was trimmed by 4 bases and the J gene end by 2 bases; junction bases not matched to a gene: 9. The CDR3 nucleotides read TGTGCCAGCAGTTCTACGATAAGCGGGGCCACAGATACGCAGTATTTT. It codes for CASSSTISGATDTQYF.

This clonotype was counted only a few times. V gene TRBV19 combines with J gene TRBJ1-2; no definite D call. CDR1 is LNHDA and CDR2 is SQIVND in the germline V gene (reference sequence). Trimming removed 7 bases at V and 2 bases at J, with 17 bases between. CDR3 length: 15 amino acids. CDR3 loop: CASTMWAATNYGYTF. CDR3 in DNA: TGTGCCAGTACCATGTGGGCAGCTACAAACTATGGCTACACCTTC.

Concerning this clonotype: This may be a read error, as it is one base from a much larger clone. The rearrangement uses TRBV10-2 and TRBJ1-2; TRBD1 might be the D (5 bases). Deletions cut 3 bases from V and 4 bases from J, with 12 bases between. Per the germline V gene, CDR1 is WSHSY and CDR2 is SAAADI. The CDR3 runs 14 residues. CDR3 sequence reads: CASSDRGPSYGYTF. As DNA, the CDR3 is TGCGCCAGCAGTGACCGGGGCCCTAGCTATGGCTACACCTTC.

The CDR3 protein is CASSLARGQLYNEQFF. The CDR3 bases are TGTGCCAGCAGTCTGGCCCGGGGACAACTTTACAATGAGCAGTTCTTC. V usage is TRBV12-3 or TRBV12-4 and J usage is TRBJ2-1; possibly TRBD1 for D (6 bases). This CDR3 has 16 amino acids. Trimming removed 5 bases from V and 4 bases from J, with 18 bases in between.

This clonotype came up many times. The chain has TRBV5-8 and TRBJ2-1; 9 bases line up with TRBD1. V was clipped by 4 bases and J by 8 bases; unmatched bases: 4. Germline V gene lookup returns CDR1 SGHTS and CDR2 YDEGEE. CDR3 size: 13 residues. CDR3 in amino acids: CASSQGQGDEQFF. The CDR3, as DNA: TGTGCCAGCAGCCAGGGACAGGGAGATGAGCAGTTCTTC.

The chain carries TRBV7-2 and TRBJ1-4, with TRBD1 matching 7 bases. Germline-derived CDR1 and CDR2 are SGHTA and FQGNSA. V lost 3 bases to trimming and J lost 11 bases; unmatched junction nucleotides: 12. CDR3 length equals 15 residues. The CDR3 protein is CASSFAGGWGGKLFF. For the CDR3, the DNA is TGTGCCAGCAGCTTCGCAGGGGGTTGGGGCGGGAAACTGTTTTTT. The entire variable domain, with the rest obtained from reference TRBV7-2 and TRBJ1-4, is as follows: GAGVSQSPSNKVTEKGKDVELRCDPISGHTALYWYRQSLGQGLEFLIYFQGNSAPDKSGLPSDRFSAERTGGSVSTLTIQRTQQEDSAVYLCASSFAGGWGGKLFFGSGTQLSVL.

This clonotype was seen a few times. The chain joins TRBV24-1 to TRBJ1-2; 8 nucleotides match TRBD1. The germline gives CDR1 KGHDR, CDR2 SFDVKD. This CDR3 contains 16 residues. Trimming removed 3 bases from V and 3 bases from J; junction bases left unmatched: 8. The CDR3: CATSDRRTGSDYGYTF. CDR3 bases: TGTGCCACCAGTGATCGTCGGACAGGGTCGGACTATGGCTACACCTTC.

There are many counts of this clonotype. The chain links TRBV11-2 to TRBJ2-5; D is unresolved. The CDR3 length is 11 residues. Looked up from germline, CDR1 is SGHAT and CDR2 is FQNNGV. Trimming removed 1 base at V and 7 bases at J, with 4 bases between. Written as DNA, the CDR3 is TGTGCCAGCAGCTTAGCGGTGACCCAGTACTTC. Protein: CASSLAVTQYF.

The sample holds many counts of this clonotype. This chain uses TRBV2 with TRBJ2-1; TRBD1 aligns across 9 bases. The V gene end was trimmed by 7 bases and the J gene end by 1 base; junction bases not matched to a gene: 5. The CDR3 covers 15 residues. Germline values: CDR1 SNHLY, CDR2 FYNNEI. The CDR3: CASNPGTGSYNEQFF. The CDR3 region has the DNA TGTGCCAGCAATCCCGGGACAGGGTCCTACAATGAGCAGTTCTTC.

This chain joins TRBV20-1 and TRBJ1-5, with D unclear. Germline loops: CDR1 DFQATT, CDR2 SNEGSKA (reference sequence). V lost 1 base, J lost 0 bases, and 16 bases lay in between. The CDR3 runs to 17 residues. This CDR3 is CSARGAGPLYSNQPQHF. Written as DNA, the CDR3 is TGCAGTGCTAGAGGGGCCGGACCGCTTTATAGCAATCAGCCCCAGCATTTT.

As for this clonotype: This could be a read error, since a much larger clone is one nucleotide away. The chain joins TRBV12-3 or TRBV12-4 to TRBJ2-5, with a weak D call TRBD1 (8 bases). CDR3 length: 15 amino acids. This CDR3 is CASSPGQGGGETRYF. The CDR3 DNA follows: TGTGCCAGCAGTCCAGGACAGGGAGGGGGGGAGACCCGGTACTTC.

This clonotype has ten or more counts. This chain connects TRBV5-1 to TRBJ1-1; D call uncertain. The V gene lost 2 bases and the J gene lost 0 bases, with 14 bases spanning the gap. The CDR3 has 16 residues. The V gene's germline CDR1 is SGHRS and CDR2 YFSETQ. CDR3 sequence reads: CASSLFSPNMNTEAFF. The CDR3 bases are TGCGCCAGCAGCTTATTCAGCCCGAACATGAACACTGAAGCTTTCTTT. The complete variable domain, with remaining parts taken from reference TRBV5-1 and TRBJ1-1, reads KAGVTQTPRYLIKTRGQQVTLSCSPISGHRSVSWYQQTPGQGLQFLFEYFSETQRNKGNFPGRFSGRQFSNSRSEMNVSTLELGDSALYLCASSLFSPNMNTEAFFGQGTRLTVV.

About this clonotype: Relative to the germline gene, one junction end is altered; a read error may explain this. The chain recombines TRBV6-5 with TRBJ1-1, with TRBD1 matching 10 bases. The V gene's germline CDR1 is MNHEY and CDR2 SVGAGI. This CDR3 contains 16 residues. CDR3 sequence: CTSSYPPGQGNSEAFF. Written as DNA, the CDR3 is TGTACCAGCAGTTACCCCCCGGGACAGGGGAACTCTGAAGCTTTCTTT.

This clonotype was counted many times. The CDR3 sequence is CSATGTGLYEQYF. The CDR3 coding sequence is TGCAGTGCCACCGGGACAGGGCTCTACGAGCAGTACTTC. The chain employs TRBV20-1 and TRBJ2-7; 9 bases align to TRBD1. Germline lookup yields CDR1 DFQATT and CDR2 SNEGSKA (reference sequence). V trimming: 6 bases; J trimming: 3 bases; junction bases outside the gene matches: 6. The CDR3 is 13 amino acids.

This clonotype appeared many times. The V and J genes are TRBV20-1 and TRBJ2-1; 10 bases are a match to TRBD1. Germline assignment: CDR1 DFQATT and CDR2 SNEGSKA (reference sequence). J was trimmed by 6 bases and V by 3 bases; bases with no gene match: 8. This CDR3 region has 15 residues. In DNA form, the CDR3 reads TGCAGTGCTAGCGATAGACAGGGGGCTAGCAATGAGCAGTTCTTC. Translation gives CSASDRQGASNEQFF.